The sequence of this T cell receptor (beta chain) was determined in a study of blood T cell repertoires in COVID-19. About the research overall: Acute and convalescent COVID-19 specimens originated in the United States, Italy and Spain. T cells, B-cell-depleted T cells, or PBMCs supplied cDNA or gDNA.

Assay used: immunoSEQ multiplex PCR; TCRdb lists only in-frame clones, some missing. Among about 48,000 clones, approximately 85% were seen once, and the ten largest hold roughly 7.7%. Sequenced input: peripheral blood. This clonotype was obtained from a man aged 35 to 55 with acute or convalescent COVID-19.

The CDR3 coding sequence is TGTGCCAGCAGATATCAGGGGAGCAATCAGCCCCAGCATTTT. Amino acids: CASRYQGSNQPQHF. The chain uses TRBV2 and TRBJ1-5; a weak D match, TRBD1 (6 bases). Between the trimmed V and J ends, which lost 6 bases and 1 base, there was a span of 10 bases. The CDR3 is 14 amino acids. From germline, CDR1 is SNHLY and CDR2 FYNNEI.